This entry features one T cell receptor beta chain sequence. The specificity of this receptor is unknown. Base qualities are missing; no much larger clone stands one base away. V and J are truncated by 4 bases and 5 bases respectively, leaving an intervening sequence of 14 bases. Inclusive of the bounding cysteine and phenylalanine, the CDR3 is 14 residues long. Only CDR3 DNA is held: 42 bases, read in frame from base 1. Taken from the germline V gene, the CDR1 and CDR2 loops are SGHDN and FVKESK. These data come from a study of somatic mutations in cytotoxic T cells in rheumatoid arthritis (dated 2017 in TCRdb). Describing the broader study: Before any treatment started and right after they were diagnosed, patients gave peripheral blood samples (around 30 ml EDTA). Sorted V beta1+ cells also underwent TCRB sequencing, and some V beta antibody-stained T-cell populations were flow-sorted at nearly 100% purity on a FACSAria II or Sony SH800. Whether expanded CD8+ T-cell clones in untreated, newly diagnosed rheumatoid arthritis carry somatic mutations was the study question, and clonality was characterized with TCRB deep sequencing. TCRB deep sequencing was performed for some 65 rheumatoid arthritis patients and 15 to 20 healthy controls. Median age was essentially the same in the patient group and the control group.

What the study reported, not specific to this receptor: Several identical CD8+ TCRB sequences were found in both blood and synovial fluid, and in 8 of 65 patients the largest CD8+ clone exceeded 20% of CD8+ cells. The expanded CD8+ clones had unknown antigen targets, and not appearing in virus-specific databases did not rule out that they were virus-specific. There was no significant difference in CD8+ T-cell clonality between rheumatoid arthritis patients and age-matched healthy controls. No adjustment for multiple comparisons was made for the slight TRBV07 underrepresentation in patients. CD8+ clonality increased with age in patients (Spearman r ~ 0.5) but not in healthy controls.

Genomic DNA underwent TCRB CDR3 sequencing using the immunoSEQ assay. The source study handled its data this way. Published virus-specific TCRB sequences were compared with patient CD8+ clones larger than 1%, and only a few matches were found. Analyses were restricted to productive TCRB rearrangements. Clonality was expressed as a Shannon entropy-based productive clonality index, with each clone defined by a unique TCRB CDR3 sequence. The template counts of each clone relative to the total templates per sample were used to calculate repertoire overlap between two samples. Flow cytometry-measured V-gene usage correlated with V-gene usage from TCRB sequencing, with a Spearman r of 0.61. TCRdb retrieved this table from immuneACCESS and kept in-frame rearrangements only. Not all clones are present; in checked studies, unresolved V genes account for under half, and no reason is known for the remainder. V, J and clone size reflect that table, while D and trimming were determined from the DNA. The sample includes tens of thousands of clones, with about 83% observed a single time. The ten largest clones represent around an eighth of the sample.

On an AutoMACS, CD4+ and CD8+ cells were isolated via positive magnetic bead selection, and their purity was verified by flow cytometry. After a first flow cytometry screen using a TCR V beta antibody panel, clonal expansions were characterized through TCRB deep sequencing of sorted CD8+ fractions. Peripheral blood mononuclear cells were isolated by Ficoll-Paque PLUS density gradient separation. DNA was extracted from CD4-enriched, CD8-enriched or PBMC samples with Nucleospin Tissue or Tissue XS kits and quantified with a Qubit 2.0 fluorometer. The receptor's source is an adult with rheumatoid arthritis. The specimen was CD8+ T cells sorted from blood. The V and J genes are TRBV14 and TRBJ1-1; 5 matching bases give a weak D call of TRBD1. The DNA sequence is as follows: TGTGCCAGCAGCCTCGGGGGGGTTGAGACTGAAGCTTTCTTT. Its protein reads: CASSLGGVETEAFF.